The 17 T cell receptor beta chains listed next were all sequenced from one sample in a study of blood T cell repertoires in COVID-19 (dated by TCRdb to the early 2020s). The library was produced with the immunoSEQ multiplex PCR assay. In TCRdb, the immuneACCESS table is reduced to in-frame sequences with V and J assigned. These tables do not hold every clone; where another copy was compared, an unresolved V gene accounts for under half, and the others remain unexplained. This sample comprises approximately 330,000 clones, 80% to 90% of them detected only once. The ten largest clones take up around 4.5% of the sample. Material for sequencing was PBMCs or T cells enriched from blood (not recorded which). The receptors stem from a woman in her 40s with acute COVID-19.

The rearrangement links TRBV4-3 to TRBJ1-2; D gene uncertain. CDR1 LGHNA and CDR2 YSLEER come from the germline V gene. V was trimmed by 0 bases and J by 4 bases, leaving 15 bases between them. The CDR3 has 16 residues. The chain's CDR3 is CASSQDHGSRVYGYTF. As DNA, the CDR3 is TGCGCCAGCAGCCAAGATCATGGCAGCCGGGTCTATGGCTACACCTTC.

The V call is TRBV9, the J call TRBJ2-5; possibly TRBD1 for D (6 bases). CDR1 is SGDLS and CDR2 is YYNGEE in the germline V gene. This CDR3 region has 16 residues. The germline V and J ends were trimmed by 0 bases and 2 bases, with 14 bases remaining between them. The CDR3 DNA reads as TGTGCCAGCAGCGTAGGCGCTAGGGACAAGCAAGAGACCCAGTACTTC. Residues: CASSVGARDKQETQYF.

The J gene is TRBJ2-7, the V gene TRBV3-1 (or the pseudogene TRBV3-2); 11 positions agree with TRBD2. Germline values: CDR1 LGHDT, CDR2 YNNKEL (reference sequence). The V and J ends lost 3 bases and 1 base, in that order; junction bases with no gene match: 11. This CDR3 is 18 amino acids long. CDR3 amino acids: CASSQALPGTSGSYEQYF. The CDR3 nucleotides read TGTGCCAGCAGCCAGGCCCTTCCCGGGACTAGCGGATCCTACGAGCAGTACTTC.

The chain couples TRBV3-1 (or the pseudogene TRBV3-2) to TRBJ1-3; D is possibly TRBD1 (5 bases). Trimming removed 1 base from V and 8 bases from J, with 9 bases in between. Germline V lookup: CDR1 LGHDT, CDR2 YNNKEL (reference sequence). CDR3 length: 13 amino acids. The CDR3 is CASSQAQGYTIYF. The CDR3 bases are TGTGCCAGCAGCCAAGCCCAGGGCTACACCATATATTTT.

V gene TRBV7-3 combines with J gene TRBJ2-5; TRBD2 matches 7 bases. The V gene end was trimmed by 2 bases and the J gene end by 3 bases; junction bases not matched to a gene: 12. CDR3 length equals 17 residues. Germline CDR1 is SGHTA and CDR2 is FQGTGA. CDR3: CASSLGLRPSGEETQYF. CDR3 nucleotide sequence: TGTGCCAGCAGCTTAGGCCTACGGCCTAGCGGTGAAGAGACCCAGTACTTC.

This chain links TRBV14 with TRBJ2-1; D uncertain. The germline CDR1 and CDR2 sequences are SGHDN and FVKESK. The CDR3 is 16 amino acids. V was clipped by 1 base and J by 0 bases, with 10 bases between them. CDR3 sequence: CASSQGRSSSYNEQFF. CDR3 nucleotide sequence: TGTGCCAGCAGCCAAGGGCGGTCCAGCTCCTACAATGAGCAGTTCTTC.

This sequence joins TRBV7-9 and TRBJ1-2, with TRBD1 matching 9 bases. Germline CDR1 reads SEHNR; CDR2 reads FQNEAQ (reference sequence). V was pared by 1 base and J by 5 bases, with 5 bases of the junction left unmatched. This CDR3 has 15 residues. The CDR3 DNA is TGTGCCAGCAGCTTAGGATGGGACAGGGATTATGGCTACACCTTC. Translated, it gives CASSLGWDRDYGYTF. The full variable domain, rest sourced from reference TRBV7-9 and TRBJ1-2, is DTGVSQNPRHKITKRGQNVTFRCDPISEHNRLYWYRQTLGQGPEFLTYFQNEAQLEKSRLLSDRFSAERPKGSFSTLEIQRTEQGDSAMYLCASSLGWDRDYGYTFGSGTRLTVV.

CDR3 region: CASSFLGGEKLFF. The CDR3 region has the DNA TGTGCCAGCAGTTTTCTGGGGGGTGAAAAACTGTTTTTT. The J gene is TRBJ1-4, the V gene TRBV12-3 or TRBV12-4; tentatively, D is TRBD1 (5 bases). Trimming cost V 3 bases and J 7 bases, with 9 bases left between them. The CDR3 is 13 amino acids.

The chain employs TRBV6-1 and TRBJ1-5; the D gene is possibly TRBD1 (6 bases). Per the germline V gene, CDR1 is MNHNS and CDR2 is SASEGT. CDR3 size: 17 residues. Trimming left V 1 base short and J 9 bases short, with 22 bases between. CDR3 loop: CASSEEGGGTWHWPQHF. DNA of the CDR3: TGTGCCAGCAGTGAAGAAGGGGGGGGTACTTGGCATTGGCCCCAGCATTTT.

This chain joins TRBV3-1 (or the pseudogene TRBV3-2) and TRBJ2-2; D is undetermined. The germline V and J ends were trimmed by 4 bases and 2 bases, with 23 bases remaining between them. The CDR3 extends over 19 amino acids. The germline gives CDR1 LGHDT, CDR2 YNNKEL (reference sequence). The CDR3 region is CASSPPRSAVRKNTGELFF. The CDR3, as DNA: TGTGCCAGCAGCCCACCTAGGTCCGCTGTGCGTAAAAACACCGGGGAGCTGTTTTTT.

This rearrangement joins TRBV4-1 to TRBJ2-5, with a possible D match to TRBD1 (5 bases). The CDR3 totals 17 residues. The ends were cut back, 0 bases at V and 6 bases at J, with 20 bases in the middle. The V gene's germline CDR1 is MGHRA and CDR2 YSYEKL. The chain's CDR3 is CASSQETVWGVLKTQYF. CDR3 nucleotides: TGCGCCAGCAGCCAAGAGACAGTTTGGGGTGTATTGAAGACCCAGTACTTC.

This clone was counted a single time. This sequence joins TRBV6-5 and TRBJ2-5; 7 nucleotides match TRBD1. The junction had 8 bases not matched to a gene; V was cut back by 6 bases and J by 1 base. This CDR3 has 15 amino acids. In germline, CDR1 is MNHEY, CDR2 SVGAGI. The DNA of the CDR3 is TGTGCCAGCAGCCCGGCCAGGGGGTTCCAAGAGACCCAGTACTTC. Amino acids: CASSPARGFQETQYF.

This chain's CDR3 is CASSFPSGDTIYF. The CDR3 nucleotides are TGTGCCAGCAGTTTCCCCTCGGGAGACACCATATATTTT. The chain employs TRBV28 and TRBJ1-3; the D is unclear. Between the trimmed V and J ends, which lost 3 bases and 8 bases, there was a span of 11 bases. CDR1 is MDHEN, CDR2 SYDVKM, per germline. The CDR3 contains 13 residues.

This chain uses TRBV2 with TRBJ2-7; TRBD2 agrees at 13 bases. The CDR3 is 15 residues long. CDR1 and CDR2 (germline): SNHLY, FYNNEI. V dropped 10 bases and J dropped 6; count of bases not matched to a gene: 12. The CDR3 bases are TGTGCCATCGAACTAGCGGGAGGGTTCCTCACCGAGCAGTACTTC. It encodes CAIELAGGFLTEQYF.

V is TRBV12-3 or TRBV12-4 and J is TRBJ1-5, with D hard to call. The V end was cut by 6 bases, the J end by 10 bases, with 13 bases between. The CDR3 loop spans 12 amino acids. The CDR3 region is CASRPWEGPQHF. CDR3 coding DNA: TGTGCCAGCAGACCGTGGGAGGGACCCCAGCATTTT.

This clone showed up just once. The chain combines TRBV12-3 or TRBV12-4 with TRBJ1-2, with D hard to call. V lost 3 bases and J 2 bases, leaving 4 bases between the germline ends. CDR3 size: 12 residues. The CDR3 spells CASSLSNYGYTF. The CDR3 DNA reads TGTGCCAGCAGTTTGTCAAACTATGGCTACACCTTC.

The chain joins TRBV7-9 to TRBJ1-2; 8 positions match TRBD1. This CDR3 is 15 amino acids long. CDR1 is SEHNR and CDR2 is FQNEAQ in the germline V gene (reference sequence). Trimming at V came to 6 bases and at J to 3 bases, leaving 9 bases not matched to a gene. The CDR3 DNA follows: TGTGCCAGCAGTCAATTGACAGGGGAGGACTATGGCTACACCTTC. Residues: CASSQLTGEDYGYTF.